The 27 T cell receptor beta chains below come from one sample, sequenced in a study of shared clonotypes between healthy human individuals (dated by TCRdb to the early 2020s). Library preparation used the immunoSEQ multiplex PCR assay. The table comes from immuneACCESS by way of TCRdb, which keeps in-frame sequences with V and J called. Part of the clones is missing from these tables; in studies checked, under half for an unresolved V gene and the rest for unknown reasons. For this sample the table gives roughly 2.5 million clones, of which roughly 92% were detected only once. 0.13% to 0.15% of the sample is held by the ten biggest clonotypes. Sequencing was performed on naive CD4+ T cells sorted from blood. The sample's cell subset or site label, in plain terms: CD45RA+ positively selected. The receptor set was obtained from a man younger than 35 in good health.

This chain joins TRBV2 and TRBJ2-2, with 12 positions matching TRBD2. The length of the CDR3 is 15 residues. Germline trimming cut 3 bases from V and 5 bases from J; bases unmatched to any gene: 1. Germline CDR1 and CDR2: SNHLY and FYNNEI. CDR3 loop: CASSDGLAGTGELFF. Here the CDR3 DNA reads TGTGCCAGCAGTGACGGACTAGCGGGAACCGGGGAGCTGTTTTTT.

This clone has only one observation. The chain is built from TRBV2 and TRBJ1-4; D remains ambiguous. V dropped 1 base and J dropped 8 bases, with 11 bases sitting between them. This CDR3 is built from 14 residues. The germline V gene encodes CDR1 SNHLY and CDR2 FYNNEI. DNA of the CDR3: TGTGCCAGCAGTGAAGATACAGCTCCAGAAAAACTGTTTTTT. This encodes CASSEDTAPEKLFF.

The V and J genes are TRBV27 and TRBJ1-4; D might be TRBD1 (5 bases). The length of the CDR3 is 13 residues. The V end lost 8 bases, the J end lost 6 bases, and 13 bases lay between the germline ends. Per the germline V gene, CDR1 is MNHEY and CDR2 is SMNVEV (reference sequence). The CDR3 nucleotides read TGTGCCAGCGGAATGGGGGGATATGAAAAACTGTTTTTT. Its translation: CASGMGGYEKLFF.

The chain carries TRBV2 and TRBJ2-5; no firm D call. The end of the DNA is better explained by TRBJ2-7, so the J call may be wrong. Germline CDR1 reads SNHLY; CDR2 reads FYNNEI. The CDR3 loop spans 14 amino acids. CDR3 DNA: TGTGCCAGCAGGTTTGAGGCGGTGGCCTACGAGCAGTACTTC. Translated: CASRFEAVAYEQYF.

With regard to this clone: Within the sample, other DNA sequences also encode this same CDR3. Here the CDR3 reads CASSFGQGAYNEQFF. CDR3 coding DNA: TGTGCCAGCTCCTTCGGACAGGGAGCATACAATGAGCAGTTCTTC. This chain connects TRBV18 to TRBJ2-1; 8 bases match TRBD1. The CDR3 has 15 residues. Germline assignment: CDR1 KGHSH and CDR2 LQKENI. Trimming took 6 bases from V and 4 from J; bases not matched to a gene: 8.

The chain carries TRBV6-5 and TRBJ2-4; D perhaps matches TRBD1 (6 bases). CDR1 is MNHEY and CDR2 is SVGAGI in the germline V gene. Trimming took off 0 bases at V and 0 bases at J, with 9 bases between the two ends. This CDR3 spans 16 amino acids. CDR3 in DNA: TGTGCCAGCAGTTACTCCCAGGGGCTAGCCAAAAACATTCAGTACTTC. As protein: CASSYSQGLAKNIQYF.

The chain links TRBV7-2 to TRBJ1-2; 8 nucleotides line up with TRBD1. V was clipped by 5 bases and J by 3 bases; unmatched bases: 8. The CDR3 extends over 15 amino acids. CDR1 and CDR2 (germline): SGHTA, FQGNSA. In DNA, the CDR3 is TGTGCCAGCAGCATCAACAGGGGGGTCGACTATGGCTACACCTTC. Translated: CASSINRGVDYGYTF.

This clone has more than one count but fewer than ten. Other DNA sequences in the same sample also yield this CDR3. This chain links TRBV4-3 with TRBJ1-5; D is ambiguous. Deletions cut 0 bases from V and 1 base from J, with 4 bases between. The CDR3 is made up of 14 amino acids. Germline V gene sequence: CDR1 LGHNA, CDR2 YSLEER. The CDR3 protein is CASSQEGSNQPQHF. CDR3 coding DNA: TGCGCCAGCAGCCAAGAAGGCAGCAATCAGCCCCAGCATTTT.

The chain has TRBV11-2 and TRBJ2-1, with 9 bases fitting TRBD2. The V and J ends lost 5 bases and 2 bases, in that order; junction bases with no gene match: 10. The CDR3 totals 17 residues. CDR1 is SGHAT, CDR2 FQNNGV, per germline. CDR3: CASSPQSGRLTYNEQFF. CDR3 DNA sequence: TGTGCCAGCAGCCCCCAGAGCGGGAGGCTGACCTACAATGAGCAGTTCTTC. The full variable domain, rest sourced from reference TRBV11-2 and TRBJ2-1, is EAGVAQSPRYKIIEKRQSVAFWCNPISGHATLYWYQQILGQGPKLLIQFQNNGVVDDSQLPKDRFSAERLKGVDSTLKIQPAKLEDSAVYLCASSPQSGRLTYNEQFFGPGTRLTVL.

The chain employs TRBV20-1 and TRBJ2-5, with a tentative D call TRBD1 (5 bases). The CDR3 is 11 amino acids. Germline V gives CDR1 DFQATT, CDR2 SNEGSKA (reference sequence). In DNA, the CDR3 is TGCGGGGCTCTTAAGGAAGAGACCCAGTACTTC. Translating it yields CGALKEETQYF.

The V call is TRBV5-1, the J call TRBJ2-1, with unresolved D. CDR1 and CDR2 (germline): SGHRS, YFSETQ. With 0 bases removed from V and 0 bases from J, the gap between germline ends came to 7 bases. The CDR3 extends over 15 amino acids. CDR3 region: CASSLEATSYNEQFF. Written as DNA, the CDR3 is TGCGCCAGCAGCTTGGAGGCTACCTCCTACAATGAGCAGTTCTTC.

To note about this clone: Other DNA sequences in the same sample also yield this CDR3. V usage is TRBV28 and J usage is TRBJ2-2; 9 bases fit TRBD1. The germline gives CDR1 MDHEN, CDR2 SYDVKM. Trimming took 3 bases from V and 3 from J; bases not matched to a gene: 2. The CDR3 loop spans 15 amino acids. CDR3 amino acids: CASSFGDRDTGELFF. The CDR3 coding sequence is TGTGCCAGCAGTTTCGGGGACAGGGACACCGGGGAGCTGTTTTTT.

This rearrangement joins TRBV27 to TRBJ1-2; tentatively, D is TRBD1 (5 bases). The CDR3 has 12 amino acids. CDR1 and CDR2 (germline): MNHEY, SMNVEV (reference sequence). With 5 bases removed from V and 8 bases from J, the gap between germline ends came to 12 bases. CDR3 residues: CASSTSGFGYTF. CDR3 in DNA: TGTGCCAGCAGTACATCAGGGTTCGGCTACACCTTC.

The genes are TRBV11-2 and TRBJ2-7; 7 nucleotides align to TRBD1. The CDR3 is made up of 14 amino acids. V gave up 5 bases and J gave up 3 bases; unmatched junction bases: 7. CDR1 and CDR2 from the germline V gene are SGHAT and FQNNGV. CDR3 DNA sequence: TGTGCCAGCAGCCCCCGACAGGGTTTCTACGAGCAGTACTTC. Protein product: CASSPRQGFYEQYF.

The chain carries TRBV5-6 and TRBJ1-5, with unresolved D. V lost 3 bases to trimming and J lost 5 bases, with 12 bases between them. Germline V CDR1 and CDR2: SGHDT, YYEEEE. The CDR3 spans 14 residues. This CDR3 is CASSYGQVDQPQHF. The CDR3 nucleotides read TGTGCCAGCAGCTACGGGCAGGTAGATCAGCCCCAGCATTTT.

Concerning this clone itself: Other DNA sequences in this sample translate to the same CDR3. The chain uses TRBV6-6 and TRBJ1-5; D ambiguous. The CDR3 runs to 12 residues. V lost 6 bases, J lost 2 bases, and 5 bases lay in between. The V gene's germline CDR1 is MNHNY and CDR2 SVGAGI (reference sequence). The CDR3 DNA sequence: TGTGCCAGCAGCCTAGGCAATCAGCCCCAGCATTTT. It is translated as CASSLGNQPQHF.

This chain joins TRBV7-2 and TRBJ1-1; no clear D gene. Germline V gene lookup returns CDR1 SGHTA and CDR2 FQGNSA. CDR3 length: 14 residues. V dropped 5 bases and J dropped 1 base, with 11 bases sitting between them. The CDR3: CASSHGLRNTEAFF. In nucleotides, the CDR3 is TGTGCCAGCAGCCACGGACTGAGGAACACTGAAGCTTTCTTT.

This chain's CDR3 is CASSPTAGVLNSPLHF. CDR3 sequence (DNA): TGTGCCAGCTCACCCACAGCAGGTGTCCTAAATTCACCCCTCCACTTT. The chain links TRBV18 to TRBJ1-6; D not certain. This CDR3 region has 16 residues. CDR1 and CDR2 from the germline V gene are KGHSH and LQKENI. Trimming left V 3 bases short and J 7 bases short, with 16 bases between. The full variable domain, completed using reference TRBV18 and TRBJ1-6, is NAGVMQNPRHLVRRRGQEARLRCSPMKGHSHVYWYRQLPEEGLKFMVYLQKENIIDESGMPKERFSAEFPKEGPSILRIQQVVRGDSAAYFCASSPTAGVLNSPLHFGNGTRLTVT.

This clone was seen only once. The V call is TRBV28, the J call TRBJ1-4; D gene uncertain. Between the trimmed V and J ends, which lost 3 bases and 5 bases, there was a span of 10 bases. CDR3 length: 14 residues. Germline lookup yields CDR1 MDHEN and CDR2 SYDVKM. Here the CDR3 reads CASSLFGLNEKLFF. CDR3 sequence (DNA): TGTGCCAGCAGTTTGTTCGGGTTGAATGAAAAACTGTTTTTT.

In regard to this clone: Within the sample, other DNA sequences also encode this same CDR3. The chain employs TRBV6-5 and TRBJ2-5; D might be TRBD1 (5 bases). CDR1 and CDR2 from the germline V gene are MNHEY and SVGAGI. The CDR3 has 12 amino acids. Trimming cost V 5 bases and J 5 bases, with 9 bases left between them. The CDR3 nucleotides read TGTGCCAGCAGTCGGCAGGGCGAGACCCAGTACTTC. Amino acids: CASSRQGETQYF.

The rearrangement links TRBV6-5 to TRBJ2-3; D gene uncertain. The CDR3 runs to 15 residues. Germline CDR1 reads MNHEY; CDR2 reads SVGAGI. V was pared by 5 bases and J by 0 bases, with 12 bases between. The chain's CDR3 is CASSPRTVSTDTQYF. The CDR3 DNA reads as TGTGCCAGCAGTCCCCGGACGGTGAGCACAGATACGCAGTATTTT.

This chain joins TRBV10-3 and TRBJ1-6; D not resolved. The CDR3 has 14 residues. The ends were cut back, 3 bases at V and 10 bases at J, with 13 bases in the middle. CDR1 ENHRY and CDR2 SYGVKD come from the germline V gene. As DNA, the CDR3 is TGTGCCATCAGTGAACCGGGCCCGGGGTCACCCCTCCACTTT. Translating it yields CAISEPGPGSPLHF.

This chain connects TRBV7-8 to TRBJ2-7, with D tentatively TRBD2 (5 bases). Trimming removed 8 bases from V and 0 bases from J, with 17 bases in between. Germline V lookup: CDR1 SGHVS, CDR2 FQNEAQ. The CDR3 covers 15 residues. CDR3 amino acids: CASSLASSSSYEQYF. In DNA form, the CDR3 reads TGTGCCAGCTCCCTCGCTAGCTCTAGCTCCTACGAGCAGTACTTC.

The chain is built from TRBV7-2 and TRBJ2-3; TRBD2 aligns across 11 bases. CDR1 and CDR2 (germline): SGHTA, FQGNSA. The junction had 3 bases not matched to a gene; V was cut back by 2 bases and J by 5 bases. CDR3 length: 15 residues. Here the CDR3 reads CASSLLAGGKDTQYF. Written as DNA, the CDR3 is TGTGCCAGCAGCTTACTAGCGGGGGGCAAAGATACGCAGTATTTT.

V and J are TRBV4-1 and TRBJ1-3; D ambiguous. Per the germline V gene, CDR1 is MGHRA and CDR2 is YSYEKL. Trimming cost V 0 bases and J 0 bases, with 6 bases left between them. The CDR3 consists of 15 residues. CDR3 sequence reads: CASSQDPGSGNTIYF. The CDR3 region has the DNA TGCGCCAGCAGCCAAGATCCGGGCTCTGGAAACACCATATATTTT.

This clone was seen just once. The chain's CDR3 is CAWSRGQGIDEQFF. Written as DNA, the CDR3 is TGTGCCTGGAGTAGGGGACAGGGGATCGATGAGCAGTTCTTC. The chain joins TRBV30 to TRBJ2-1, with 10 bases aligning to TRBD1. In germline, CDR1 is GTSNPN, CDR2 SVGIG (reference sequence). This CDR3 spans 14 amino acids. The junction had 6 bases not matched to a gene; V was cut back by 2 bases and J by 8 bases.

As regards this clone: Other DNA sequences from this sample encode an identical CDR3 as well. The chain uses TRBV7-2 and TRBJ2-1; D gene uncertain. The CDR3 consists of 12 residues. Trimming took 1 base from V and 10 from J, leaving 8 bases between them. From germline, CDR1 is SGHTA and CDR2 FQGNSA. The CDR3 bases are TGTGCCAGCAGCTTAGACAGAGTGGAGCAGTTCTTC. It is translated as CASSLDRVEQFF.